This T cell receptor beta chain derives from a study of tumor-infiltrating lymphocytes in oesophageal squamous cell carcinoma. V lost 6 bases to trimming and J lost 4 bases, with 12 bases between them. This CDR3 region has 13 residues. Germline V gene data show CDR1 as ENHRY and CDR2 as SYGVKD. Via MiXCR, TCRdb re-called the PCR reads, giving one row per CDR3 protein. The table has about 22,000 distinct CDR3 sequences, about a third seen once. This clonotype was counted many times. The TCR comes from a female donor with esophageal squamous cell carcinoma. The sequenced sample was esophageal tumor tissue. The chain couples TRBV10-3 to TRBJ2-5; D may be TRBD1 (6 bases). CDR3 in amino acids: CAIRGIQGETQYF. In DNA, the CDR3 is TGTGCCATCAGGGGCATACAGGGAGAGACCCAGTACTTC.